This TCR beta chain was sequenced in a study of identical twins. Study-level findings and limits: Twins shared out-of-frame alpha sequences with excess low generation probability. Fewer insertions were carried by abundant cord blood beta clonotypes, but none was seen in memory repertoires. Out-of-frame TCR alpha sharing observed in monozygotic twins exceeded model estimates. Findings depended on cross-sectional statistics rather than tracking the same donors.

There are 13 residues in the CDR3. In germline, CDR1 is SGHVS, CDR2 FQNEAQ. With 6 bases removed from V and 7 bases from J, the gap between germline ends came to 12 bases. Notes on this clonotype: Its antigen is currently unknown.

TCRdb re-analysed the 5' RACE reads in MiXCR, keeping a single row per CDR3 protein. The data contain about 890,000 distinct CDR3 sequences, about 12% of them singletons. These data were also reused for a study on yellow fever vaccine responses in identical twins.

The clonotype originates from a woman aged 18-29 years in good health. The sequenced material came from PBMCs. The rearrangement links TRBV7-8 to TRBJ2-2; tentatively, D is TRBD2 (6 bases). The CDR3 DNA sequence: TGTGCCAGCAGGCGGAGGGCCGACGGGGAGCTGTTTTTT. It translates to CASRRRADGELFF.